This section outlines one T cell receptor (beta chain) sequence together with its context. Its matching antigen is unknown. This sample is drawn from a study of graft-versus-host responses after intestinal transplantation. The CDR3 has 13 residues. The germline CDR1 and CDR2 sequences are MNHEY and SVGAGI. Repertoires were generated with immunoSEQ multiplex PCR, while TCRdb's copy carries only in-frame clones and drops some. The data contain more than 25,000 clones, roughly 80% of them singletons. This chain links TRBV6-5 with TRBJ2-5; D may be TRBD1 (6 bases). Judging by the DNA end, TRBJ2-7 fits better; the J call may be wrong. The source of this sequence is a human donor who received an intestinal transplant. The starting material was unstimulated CD4+ T cells sorted from spleen or lymph node cells, obtained before intestinal transplant. In nucleotides, the CDR3 is TGTGCCAGCAGACCTACAGGGACCTACGAGCAGTACTTC. Amino acids: CASRPTGTYEQYF.